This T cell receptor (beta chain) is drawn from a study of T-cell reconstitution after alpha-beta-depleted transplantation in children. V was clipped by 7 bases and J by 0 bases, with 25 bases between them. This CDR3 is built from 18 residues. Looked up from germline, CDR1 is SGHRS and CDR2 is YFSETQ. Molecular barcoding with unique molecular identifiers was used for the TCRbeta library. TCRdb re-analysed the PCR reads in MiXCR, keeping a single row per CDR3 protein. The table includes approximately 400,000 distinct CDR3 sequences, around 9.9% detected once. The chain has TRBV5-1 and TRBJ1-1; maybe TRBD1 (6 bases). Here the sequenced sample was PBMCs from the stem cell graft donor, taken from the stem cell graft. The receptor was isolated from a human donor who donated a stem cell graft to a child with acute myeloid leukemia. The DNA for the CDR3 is TGCGCCAGCTCCGCGTGGCTCCTTGGGGGCGGAATGAACACTGAAGCTTTCTTT. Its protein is CASSAWLLGGGMNTEAFF.